This TCR beta chain came from a study of blood T cells in healthy people across ages. A sample-barcoded 5' primer and a J-beta primer mix were used in a second PCR of roughly 6 to 11 cycles. MiXCR, applied by TCRdb to the 5' RACE reads, yields one record per CDR3 protein. The data contain about 1.1 million distinct CDR3 sequences, roughly two fifths of them singletons. This clonotype was counted a few times. The target antigen is unknown. Study results and caveats: Changes seen in expanded clonotypes were possibly confounded by donor CMV status left unknown.

This CDR3 comprises 18 residues. With V trimmed by 2 bases and J by 2 bases, 13 bases remained unmatched. Germline CDR1 and CDR2: MNHEY and SVGEGT. Russia was home to the donors, healthy Caucasian individuals aged 6 to 90. This sequence joins TRBV6-2 or TRBV6-3 and TRBJ1-2; 8 bases match TRBD1. The TCR originated in a man between 18 and 35 years old in good health. The sample consisted of blood. DNA of the CDR3: TGTGCCAGCAGTTACACCATTATCAGACAGGGGAGGAACTATGGCTACACCTTC. Translation gives CASSYTIIRQGRNYGYTF.